The entry that follows covers one T cell receptor beta chain sequence. Antigen specificity is unknown. Regions amplified from RNA transcripts were the TCR beta CDR3 regions. Researchers ran a first-round RT-PCR on the TCR CDR3 using the HTBI primer set. Each CDR3 protein gets one entry after TCRdb re-called the multiplex PCR reads with MiXCR. The sample has hundreds of thousands of distinct CDR3 sequences, around 16% seen once. Germline CDR1 is LNHDA and CDR2 is SQIVND (reference sequence). V lost 3 bases, J lost 7 bases, and 10 bases lay in between. The CDR3 is 13 amino acids. Any patient presenting with uncontrolled infection, other autoimmune disease, pregnancy or lactation was left out. Together with thyroid ultrasound, orbital computed tomography, serum thyroxine and TRAb, clinical symptoms were used for diagnoses. The record originates from a study of T cells in Graves' hyperthyroidism and ophthalmopathy. Study results and caveats: In blood, most of the thyroid clonotypes expanded above 0.001 were also present.

The sequencing sample was made of blood. This TCR derives from a middle-aged woman with Graves' ophthalmopathy. V is TRBV19 and J is TRBJ1-5; D is unclear. CDR3 nucleotides: TGTGCCAGTAGTATCCTTCATCGACAGCCCCAGCATTTT. Protein sequence: CASSILHRQPQHF.